This entry features one T cell receptor (beta chain) sequence. The antigen it recognizes is unknown. Within one base of it there is no much larger clone, and no base qualities were kept. The entry originates in a study of post-analysis software for immune sequencing data (dated by TCRdb to 2014 to 2015). About the investigation overall: Disease courses on record covered relapsing-remitting, secondary progressive and progressive-relapsing multiple sclerosis, though some patients had no subtype annotation. Patient repertoires were compared against 11 to 12 previously published healthy control repertoires from donors aged 6 to 25 years. A subset of samples was prepared in parallel using single-end sample barcoding, then pooled and co-amplified after Illumina adapter ligation.

The junction carries 8 bases between V and J, which are trimmed by 4 bases and 0 bases respectively. From a lookup of the germline V gene, CDR1 and CDR2 are SNHLY and FYNNEI. The CDR3 covers 14 residues, taking in both the cysteine and the phenylalanine. The only DNA kept is the CDR3, 42 bases in frame from the first base. Library prep was done by PCR. The sequencing machine was an Illumina HiSeq 2500. Unique molecular identifiers were incorporated into TCR beta cDNA libraries to reduce PCR and sequencing biases. Per 1 to 10 million input T cells, roughly 500,000 cDNA molecules were obtained, such that each molecule approximated one T cell. The same protocol used for the earlier healthy control dataset was applied to prepare and sequence the patient libraries. Within a given batch, samples were prepared together, multiplexed and sequenced on the same HiSeq lane. Processing in the source paper ran as follows. Raw barcoded reads were processed with MIGEC, and single-read molecular identifier groups were discarded before consensus assembly and CDR3 extraction. VDJtools was used for post-analysis of the clonotype tables, with diversity normalized by down-sampling every dataset to the smallest sample size. To correct batch-related cross-sample contamination, repertoire overlap clustering matched CDR3 amino acid sequences but not nucleotide sequences. TCRdb's own reprocessing of the public reads used fastp at Q25 and MiXCR and kept productive beta chains. Records with the same CDR3 protein are collapsed into one entry carrying the most frequent genes and DNA. The V and J calls and clone size come from TCRdb's table, not from the authors' own analysis. Recorded for this sample are about 810,000 distinct CDR3 sequences; roughly 50% of them occurred a single time. The ten largest clones represent 4.6% of the sample.

To demonstrate the VDJtools post-analysis software, TCR beta repertoires were profiled from the peripheral blood of about 14 young patients with multiple sclerosis. The multiple sclerosis patients were children and adolescents between roughly 6 and 15 years of age. General conclusions and limits of the study: Significantly lower normalized Chao1 diversity was found in multiple sclerosis patients than in controls, suggesting substantial peripheral T-cell clonal expansion. Direct clustering with F measure showed strong co-clustering of samples prepared in the same batch, prompting a batch-effect correction. The multiple sclerosis patient group was slightly younger than the control group. Patients showed significantly higher frequencies than controls for roughly 5 TRBV segments, among them TRBV5-6, TRBV5-1 and TRBV20-1.

The receptor was isolated from a girl aged 5-17 years with multiple sclerosis. Here the chain combines TRBV2 and TRBJ2-3, with no reliable assignment of the D segment. The material sequenced was blood. The DNA sequence is TGTGCCAGCAGTGGTCAGCGAAGCACAGATACGCAGTATTTT. It translates as CASSGQRSTDTQYF.